The source of this T cell receptor (beta chain) is a study of blood T cell repertoires in COVID-19. Germline-derived CDR1 and CDR2 are LNHDA and SQIVND (reference sequence). The CDR3 contains 13 residues. The V gene end was trimmed by 6 bases and the J gene end by 5 bases; junction bases not matched to a gene: 7. This clone was observed a single time. The protocol was immunoSEQ multiplex PCR, while the TCRdb copy is restricted to in-frame clones and leaves out a portion. The sample lists some 190,000 clones, 82% seen once, with approximately 8% in the top ten. The origin of this receptor is a woman in her sixties with COVID-19, enrolled during active disease. The chain employs TRBV19 and TRBJ2-7; 7 positions match TRBD1. The sequencing sample was made of peripheral blood. CDR3 amino acids: CASRVKGANEQYF. CDR3 in DNA: TGTGCCAGTAGAGTGAAGGGGGCCAACGAGCAGTACTTC. The complete variable domain, with remaining parts taken from reference TRBV19 and TRBJ2-7, reads DGGITQSPKYLFRKEGQNVTLSCEQNLNHDAMYWYRQDPGQGLRLIYYSQIVNDFQKGDIAEGYSVSREKKESFPLTVTSAQKNPTAFYLCASRVKGANEQYFGPGTRLTVT.